The 29 T cell receptor beta chains given below trace back to one sample, sequenced in a study of tumor and adjacent non-tumor tissue in lung cancer. RNA was extracted from bulk tissue without any cell sorting. A modified ARM-PCR protocol with three rounds of nested PCR amplified TCRbeta. TCRdb independently ran MiXCR on the multiplex PCR reads; one entry per CDR3 protein. Among more than 90,000 distinct CDR3 sequences, around 71% were seen once, and the ten largest hold 15% to 20%. Sequencing input: lung tumor tissue. Receptors originate from a man between 60 and 75 years old with non-small cell lung cancer.

There are many counts of this clonotype. The J gene is TRBJ2-5, the V gene TRBV7-8; the match to TRBD1 covers 9 bases. The V segment lost 4 bases and the J segment 9 bases; nucleotides outside the gene matches: 6. This CDR3 is 13 amino acids long. Germline loops: CDR1 SGHVS, CDR2 FQNEAQ. The DNA of the CDR3 is TGTGCCAGCAGCTGGGGACAGGGAATGGCCCAGTACTTC. It encodes CASSWGQGMAQYF.

Notes on this clonotype: An end of the junction does not agree with germline; a read error may underlie this. The J gene is TRBJ1-1, the V gene TRBV6-5, with D perhaps matching TRBD1 (6 bases). The CDR3 contains 17 residues. Germline CDR1 MNHEY, CDR2 SVGAGI. The CDR3 here is CVSSRTIGGALGTESFF. The CDR3 DNA is TGTGTCAGCAGCCGAACCATTGGGGGGGCTTTGGGCACTGAATCCTTCTTT.

By sample share, this clonotype is medium-sized. This rearrangement joins TRBV12-3 or TRBV12-4 to TRBJ1-4; TRBD1 is a possible D gene (5 bases). V shed 5 bases and J shed 10 bases, with 20 bases lying between them. The CDR3 has 15 amino acids. The CDR3 spells CASSPGGAGRGKLFF. Written as DNA, the CDR3 is TGTGCCAGCAGTCCGGGCGGCGCAGGGCGGGGAAAACTGTTTTTT.

Details on this clonotype: Without the conserved terminal phenylalanine or tryptophan, this CDR3 likely stems from a read error. The V call is TRBV6-5, the J call TRBJ1-1, with D perhaps matching TRBD1 (5 bases). Looked up from germline, CDR1 is MNHEY and CDR2 is SVGAGI. V was trimmed by 4 bases and J by 5 bases, leaving 11 bases between them. This CDR3 region has 13 residues. The CDR3: CASSFLEGTEAFS. The DNA for the CDR3 is TGTGCCAGCAGTTTCTTGGAGGGGACTGAAGCTTTCTCT.

This clonotype has only a few counts. The rearrangement joins TRBV11-2 to TRBJ1-5; D is possibly TRBD1 (6 bases). V dropped 5 bases and J dropped 7 bases, with 12 bases sitting between them. The CDR3 sequence is 13 residues long. Germline CDR1 reads SGHAT; CDR2 reads FQNNGV. This CDR3 is CASSPGVGQPQHF. The DNA for the CDR3 is TGTGCCAGCAGCCCAGGGGTAGGGCAGCCCCAGCATTTT.

Details on this clonotype: The missing conserved phenylalanine or tryptophan at the end of this CDR3 makes a read error likely. The chain combines TRBV4-1 with TRBJ2-5; weak D call: TRBD2 (5 bases). The germline gives CDR1 MGHRA, CDR2 YSYEKL. This CDR3 region has 15 residues. The V and J ends lost 7 bases and 4 bases respectively, with 19 bases between them. In nucleotides, the CDR3 is TGCGCCAGCATCCTTAACTTCGGAGGAGTAGAGACCCAGTACTCC. Translation gives CASILNFGGVETQYS.

This clonotype was counted many times. This rearrangement joins TRBV5-4 to TRBJ1-1; no definite D call. Trimming pared 4 bases from V and 1 base from J, leaving 17 bases between. This CDR3 region has 16 residues. Germline loops: CDR1 SGHNT, CDR2 YYREEE (reference sequence). The DNA of the CDR3 is TGTGCCAGCAGCCCTGGGCCCCGACCACAGAACACTGAAGCTTTCTTT. Encoded protein: CASSPGPRPQNTEAFF.

Concerning this clonotype: Possible read error: a much larger clone is one base away. V and J are TRBV13 and TRBJ1-1; D call uncertain. Germline CDR1 is PRHDT and CDR2 is FYEKMQ (reference sequence). This CDR3 has 12 amino acids. CDR3 sequence: CDSSPVYAEAFF. The CDR3 coding sequence is TGTGACAGCAGCCCGGTCTACGCTGAAGCTTTCTTT.

The CDR3 DNA follows: TGTGCCACCAGGATACAGGGGAGTCAAGAGACCCAGTACTTC. Its protein product is CATRIQGSQETQYF. The chain uses TRBV6-2 or TRBV6-3 and TRBJ2-5; 7 positions match TRBD1. The V gene's germline CDR1 is MNHEY and CDR2 SVGEGT. Trimming cost V 10 bases and J 2 bases; bases outside gene matches: 10. This CDR3 has 14 amino acids.

Concerning this clonotype: Here the CDR3 omits its conserved ending phenylalanine or tryptophan, so a read error is the likely source. V and J are TRBV12-3 or TRBV12-4 and TRBJ2-1, with 7 positions matching TRBD2. J was trimmed by 7 bases and V by 7 bases; bases with no gene match: 10. This CDR3 is 14 amino acids long. The CDR3, as DNA: TGTGCCAGCACCACGCCGGGGACTAAGAATGAGCAGTTCTGC. Encoded protein: CASTTPGTKNEQFC.

About this clonotype itself: A read error is possible here, since a much larger clone lies one base away. The chain joins TRBV20-1 to TRBJ2-4; 8 nucleotides line up with TRBD2. Germline loops: CDR1 DFQATT, CDR2 SNEGSKA (reference sequence). This CDR3 has 13 amino acids. V dropped 8 bases and J dropped 4; count of bases not matched to a gene: 7. The CDR3 protein is CSTASGRKNIQYF. In DNA form, the CDR3 reads TGCAGTACTGCAAGCGGGAGAAAAAACATTCAGTACTTC.

The J gene is TRBJ1-4, the V gene TRBV6-5; D perhaps matches TRBD1 (5 bases). The germline V gene has CDR1 MNHEY and CDR2 SVGAGI. CDR3 length: 16 residues. V gave up 8 bases and J gave up 8 bases, with 24 bases separating them. This chain's CDR3 is CASRYSLGIGAEKLFF. The CDR3 DNA follows: TGTGCCAGCCGCTATAGCCTCGGGATAGGGGCCGAAAAACTGTTTTTT.

Details on this clonotype: An end of the junction does not agree with germline; a read error may underlie this. This chain links TRBV6-5 with TRBJ1-1, with 7 bases matching TRBD1. The CDR3 is made up of 14 amino acids. Germline CDR1 MNHEY, CDR2 SVGAGI. As DNA, the CDR3 is TGTGCCAGCGGTCCGGCGACAGGGAACAATGAAGCTTTCTTT. Translated: CASGPATGNNEAFF.

Turning to this clonotype: Its ends do not fully match the called genes, so a read error is possible. V gene TRBV4-3 combines with J gene TRBJ1-3; 10 bases align to TRBD1. The CDR3 totals 17 residues. Looked up from germline, CDR1 is LGHNA and CDR2 is YSLEER. The CDR3 coding sequence is TGCGCCAGCAGCCAGCATACGGGACAGGGGTCGGGAAACACCTTATATTTT. This encodes CASSQHTGQGSGNTLYF.

In regard to this clonotype: Compared with germline, one end of the junction differs, possibly owing to a read error. This chain uses TRBV6-5 with TRBJ1-1; no clear D gene. In germline, CDR1 is MNHEY, CDR2 SVGAGI. This CDR3 region has 11 residues. In DNA form, the CDR3 reads TGTGCCGGCAGTCAGAAAACTGAAGCTTTCTTT. Encoded protein: CAGSQKTEAFF.

As for this clonotype: Sequence at one end of the junction differs from germline and may be a read error. This chain links TRBV12-3 or TRBV12-4 with TRBJ2-7; D may correspond to TRBD1 or TRBD2 (5 bases each). This CDR3 contains 12 residues. The CDR3 spells CVSKLSGTEQYF. In DNA, the CDR3 is TGTGTCAGCAAATTATCGGGGACCGAGCAGTACTTC.

In the case of this clonotype: This clone may be a read error of a much larger clone one base away. This chain links TRBV6-2 or TRBV6-3 with TRBJ2-7; D perhaps matches TRBD2 (5 bases). Germline V gene lookup returns CDR1 MNHEY and CDR2 SVGEGT. This CDR3 comprises 16 residues. Trimming pared 9 bases from V and 0 bases from J, leaving 21 bases between. The CDR3 sequence: CASSNAWTPSSYEQYF. The CDR3 nucleotides are TGTGCCAGTTCGAATGCCTGGACTCCGAGCTCCTACGAGCAGTACTTC.

Details on this clonotype: The CDR3 carries no conserved terminal phenylalanine or tryptophan, so it likely arises from a read error. The chain's CDR3 is CSAMRVNQETQYS. The CDR3 bases are TGCAGTGCTATGAGGGTAAACCAAGAGACCCAGTACTCC. The chain couples TRBV20-1 to TRBJ2-5; possible D gene TRBD2, 5 bases. Trimming removed 4 bases at V and 0 bases at J, with 9 bases between. CDR3 length equals 13 residues. The germline CDR1 and CDR2 sequences are DFQATT and SNEGSKA (reference sequence).

In DNA, the CDR3 is TGCAGCGTTGTGTGGACTAGCGTATATGAGCAGTTCTTC. Its protein is CSVVWTSVYEQFF. V usage is TRBV29-1 and J usage is TRBJ2-1; the match to TRBD2 covers 9 bases. The CDR3 extends over 13 amino acids. V shed 4 bases, J shed 8 bases, and the junction held 6 bases outside the gene matches. Germline V gives CDR1 SQVTM, CDR2 ANQGSEA.

Of note for this clonotype: Since a much larger clone is just one base distant, this may be a read error. This chain uses TRBV30 with TRBJ2-4; TRBD1 matches 7 bases. Germline V CDR1 and CDR2: GTSNPN, SVGIG (reference sequence). The CDR3 loop spans 12 amino acids. CDR3 sequence (DNA): TGTGCTCAGAGGGGGCGGTTAAAGATTCAGTACTTC. As protein: CAQRGRLKIQYF.

Points on this clonotype: An end of the junction differs from the germline gene, which may be a read error. The V call is TRBV5-1, the J call TRBJ1-6; D is ambiguous. CDR1 is SGHRS and CDR2 is YFSETQ in the germline V gene. The CDR3 length is 15 residues. The chain's CDR3 is CASRLVGDHGSPLHF. As DNA, the CDR3 is TGCGCCAGCAGGTTGGTTGGTGATCATGGATCACCCCTCCACTTT.

In regard to this clonotype: A much larger clone lies a single base off, so this may be a read error. The V call is TRBV24-1, the J call TRBJ2-1; tentative D call: TRBD2 (5 bases). Trimming shortened V by 4 bases and J by 1 base, and 10 bases separated the two germline ends. Germline-derived CDR1 and CDR2 are KGHDR and SFDVKD. This CDR3 spans 15 amino acids. The CDR3: CATSENEGSYNEQFF. The DNA of the CDR3 is TGTGCCACCAGTGAGAACGAGGGTTCCTACAATGAGCAGTTCTTC.

The chain is built from TRBV20-1 and TRBJ2-1, with 9 bases identical to TRBD1. Germline V gives CDR1 DFQATT, CDR2 SNEGSKA (reference sequence). The CDR3 loop spans 15 amino acids. The CDR3 bases are TGCAATGCGGAACCGGGACAGGGAAGCTACAATGAGCAGTTCTTC. The encoded protein is CNAEPGQGSYNEQFF.

A remark on this clonotype: Germline is not matched at one junction end, which may reflect a read error. The chain joins TRBV11-2 to TRBJ2-7, with 7 bases lining up with TRBD1. The germline gives CDR1 SGHAT, CDR2 FQNNGV. The CDR3 has 13 residues. CDR3 loop: CASSLGQGHEQNF. The CDR3 DNA reads as TGTGCCAGCAGCTTAGGACAGGGCCACGAACAGAACTTC.

Turning to this clonotype: The conserved phenylalanine or tryptophan normally closing the CDR3 is absent here, so this likely arose from a read error. The CDR3 sequence: CASSLAGGDTDTQYL. In DNA form, the CDR3 reads TGTGCCAGCAGTTTAGCGGGGGGGGACACAGATACGCAGTATCTT. This rearrangement joins TRBV12-3 or TRBV12-4 to TRBJ2-3; 7 bases are a match to TRBD2. The ends lost 0 bases at V and 2 bases at J; junction bases unmatched: 2. This CDR3 has 15 amino acids.

The rearrangement links TRBV6-6 to TRBJ2-3; D possibly corresponds to TRBD1 (6 bases). The germline V and J ends were trimmed by 8 bases and 15 bases, with 36 bases remaining between them. Germline V gene data show CDR1 as MNHNY and CDR2 as SVGAGI (reference sequence). CDR3 length: 17 amino acids. CDR3 nucleotides: TGTGCCAGCGGGCCGTACCGGGACACGGTGAGCACAGATACACATTATTTT. This encodes CASGPYRDTVSTDTHYF.

A word on this clonotype: One end of the junction varies from germline; a read error may be responsible. The V call is TRBV12-3 or TRBV12-4, the J call TRBJ2-7, with D possibly TRBD1 on 5 matching bases. The CDR3 covers 14 residues. The CDR3 nucleotides read TGTGCCGGCAGTAGGACAAGGAGAACCTACGAGCAGTACTTC. Translation: CAGSRTRRTYEQYF.

The chain joins TRBV20-1 to TRBJ1-1, with D tentatively TRBD1 (6 bases). The CDR3 covers 14 residues. The germline V gene encodes CDR1 DFQATT and CDR2 SNEGSKA (reference sequence). The V and J ends lost 4 bases and 7 bases respectively, with 19 bases between them. CDR3 sequence: CSANSLQGGSEAFF. CDR3 nucleotides: TGCAGTGCTAACTCCTTACAGGGAGGCAGTGAAGCTTTCTTT.

About this clonotype itself: The germline gene is not matched at one end of the junction; a read error may be the cause. V gene TRBV10-3 combines with J gene TRBJ1-2; D unresolved. The CDR3 consists of 12 residues. Germline V gene sequence: CDR1 ENHRY, CDR2 SYGVKD. The CDR3 nucleotides are TGTGCCATCACTACGAGCAGCTATGGTTACACCTTC. It specifies CAITTSSYGYTF.